The entry below gives a single T cell receptor (beta chain) sequence along with its context. This sample was taken from a study of blood T cell repertoires in COVID-19. Generated by immunoSEQ multiplex PCR, the TCRdb table keeps only in-frame clones and is missing some. The sample records 200,000 to 250,000 clones, about 83% being singletons. The sequence came from a woman aged 25 to 39 with COVID-19, enrolled during active disease. Sequencing was carried out using peripheral blood.

The chain's CDR3 is CASSLPLGANEQFF. For the CDR3, the DNA is TGTGCCAGCAGTCTACCTCTAGGGGCCAATGAGCAGTTCTTC. The genes are TRBV28 and TRBJ2-1; tentative D call: TRBD1 (5 bases). The germline V gene encodes CDR1 MDHEN and CDR2 SYDVKM. Trimming left V 5 bases short and J 6 bases short, with 14 bases between. The CDR3 sequence is 14 residues long.